This T cell receptor beta chain is from a study of control samples from healthy donors and cancer patients. Produced via immunoSEQ multiplex PCR; TCRdb's table is partial and in-frame only. The repertoire holds 25,000 or so clones, with approximately 85% as singletons. V dropped 10 bases and J dropped 3 bases, with 13 bases sitting between them. The CDR3 is made up of 14 amino acids. Per germline, CDR1 ENHRY and CDR2 SYGVKD. Sequencing input: PBMCs. This sequence originates from a woman aged 55-70 years with head and neck cancer. The chain couples TRBV10-3 to TRBJ2-6; unclear D gene. The CDR3 protein is CATSGRVGANVLTF. For the CDR3, the DNA is TGTGCCACATCAGGCCGCGTTGGGGCCAACGTCCTGACTTTC.